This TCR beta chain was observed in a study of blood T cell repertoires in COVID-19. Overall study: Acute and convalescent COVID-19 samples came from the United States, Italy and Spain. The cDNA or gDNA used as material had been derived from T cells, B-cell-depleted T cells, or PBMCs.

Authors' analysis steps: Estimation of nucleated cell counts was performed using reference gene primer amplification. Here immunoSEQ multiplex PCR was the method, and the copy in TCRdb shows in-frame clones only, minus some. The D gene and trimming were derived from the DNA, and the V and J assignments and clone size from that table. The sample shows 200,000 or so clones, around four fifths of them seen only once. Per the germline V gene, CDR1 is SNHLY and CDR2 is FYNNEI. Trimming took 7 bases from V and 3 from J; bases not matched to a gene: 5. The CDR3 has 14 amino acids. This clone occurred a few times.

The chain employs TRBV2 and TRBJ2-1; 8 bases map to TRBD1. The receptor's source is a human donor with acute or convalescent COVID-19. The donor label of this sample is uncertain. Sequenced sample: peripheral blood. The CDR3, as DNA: TGTGCCAGCAAAGAACAGGGGGGCTACAATGAGCAGTTCTTC. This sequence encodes CASKEQGGYNEQFF.